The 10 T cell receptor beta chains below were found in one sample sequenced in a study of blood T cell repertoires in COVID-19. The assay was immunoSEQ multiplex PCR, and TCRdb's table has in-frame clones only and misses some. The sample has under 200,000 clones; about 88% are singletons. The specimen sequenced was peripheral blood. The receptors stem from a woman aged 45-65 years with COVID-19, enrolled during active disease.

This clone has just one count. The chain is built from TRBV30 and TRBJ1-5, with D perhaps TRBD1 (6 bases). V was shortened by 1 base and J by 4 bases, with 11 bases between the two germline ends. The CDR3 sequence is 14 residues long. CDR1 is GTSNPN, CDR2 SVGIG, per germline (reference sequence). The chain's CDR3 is CAWSGLGGNQPQHF. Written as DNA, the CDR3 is TGTGCCTGGAGTGGGCTAGGGGGTAATCAGCCCCAGCATTTT.

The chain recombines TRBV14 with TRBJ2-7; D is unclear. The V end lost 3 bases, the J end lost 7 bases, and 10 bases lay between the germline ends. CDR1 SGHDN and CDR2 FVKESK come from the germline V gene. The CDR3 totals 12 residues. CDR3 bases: TGTGCCAGCAGCCAGACAACCTGGGAGCAGTACTTC. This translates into CASSQTTWEQYF.

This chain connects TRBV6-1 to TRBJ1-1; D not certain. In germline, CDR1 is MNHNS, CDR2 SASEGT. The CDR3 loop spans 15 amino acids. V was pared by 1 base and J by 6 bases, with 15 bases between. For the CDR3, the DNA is TGTGCCAGCAGTGAAGATCGGAGGGATGCGGCTGAAGCTTTCTTT. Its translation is CASSEDRRDAAEAFF.

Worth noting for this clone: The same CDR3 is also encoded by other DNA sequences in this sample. CDR3 amino acids: CASSGAGNSYNEQFF. CDR3 DNA sequence: TGCGCCAGCAGCGGAGCGGGGAACTCCTACAATGAGCAGTTCTTC. The chain employs TRBV5-1 and TRBJ2-1, with 7 bases that match TRBD2. The CDR3 sequence is 15 residues long. V lost 4 bases and J lost 0; bases outside the gene matches: 4. Germline CDR1 and CDR2: SGHRS and YFSETQ.

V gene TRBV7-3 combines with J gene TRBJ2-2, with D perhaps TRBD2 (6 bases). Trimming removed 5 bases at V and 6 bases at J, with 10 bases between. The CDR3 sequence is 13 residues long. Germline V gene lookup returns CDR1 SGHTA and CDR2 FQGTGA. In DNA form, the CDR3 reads TGTGCCAGCAGCCGGGGCGGGGCCGGGGAGCTGTTTTTT. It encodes CASSRGGAGELFF.

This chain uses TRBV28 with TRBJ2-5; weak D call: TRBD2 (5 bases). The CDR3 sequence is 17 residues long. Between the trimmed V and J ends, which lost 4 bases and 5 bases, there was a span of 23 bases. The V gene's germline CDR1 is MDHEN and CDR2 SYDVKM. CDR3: CASSSQDPGPGWETQYF. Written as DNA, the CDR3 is TGTGCCAGCAGTTCACAAGACCCGGGTCCGGGGTGGGAGACCCAGTACTTC.

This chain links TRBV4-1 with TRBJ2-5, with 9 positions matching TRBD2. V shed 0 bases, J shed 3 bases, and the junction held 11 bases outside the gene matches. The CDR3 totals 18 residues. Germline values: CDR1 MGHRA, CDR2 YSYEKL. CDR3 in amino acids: CASSQDYFAGGPKETQYF. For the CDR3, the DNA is TGCGCCAGCAGCCAAGATTATTTCGCGGGGGGGCCGAAAGAGACCCAGTACTTC.

In DNA, the CDR3 is TGTGCCAGCTCAACGGGACTAGCGGGGGGCAATGAGCAGTTCTTC. Translating gives CASSTGLAGGNEQFF. This chain uses TRBV18 with TRBJ2-1, with TRBD2 matching over 15 bases. CDR1 KGHSH and CDR2 LQKENI come from the germline V gene. Trimming removed 5 bases from V and 6 bases from J; junction bases left unmatched: 2. The CDR3 loop spans 15 amino acids.

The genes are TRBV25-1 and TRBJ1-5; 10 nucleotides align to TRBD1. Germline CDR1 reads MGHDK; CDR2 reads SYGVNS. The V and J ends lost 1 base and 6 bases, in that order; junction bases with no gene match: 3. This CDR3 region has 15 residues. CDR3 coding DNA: TGTGCCAGCAGTGAATGGGGACAGGGGACTCAGCCCCAGCATTTT. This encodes CASSEWGQGTQPQHF.

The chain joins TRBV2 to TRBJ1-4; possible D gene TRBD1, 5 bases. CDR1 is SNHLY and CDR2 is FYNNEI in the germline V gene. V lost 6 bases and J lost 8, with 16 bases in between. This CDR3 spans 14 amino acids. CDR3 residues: CASRWTQSGEKLFF. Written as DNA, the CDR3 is TGTGCCAGCAGATGGACACAATCAGGCGAAAAACTGTTTTTT.